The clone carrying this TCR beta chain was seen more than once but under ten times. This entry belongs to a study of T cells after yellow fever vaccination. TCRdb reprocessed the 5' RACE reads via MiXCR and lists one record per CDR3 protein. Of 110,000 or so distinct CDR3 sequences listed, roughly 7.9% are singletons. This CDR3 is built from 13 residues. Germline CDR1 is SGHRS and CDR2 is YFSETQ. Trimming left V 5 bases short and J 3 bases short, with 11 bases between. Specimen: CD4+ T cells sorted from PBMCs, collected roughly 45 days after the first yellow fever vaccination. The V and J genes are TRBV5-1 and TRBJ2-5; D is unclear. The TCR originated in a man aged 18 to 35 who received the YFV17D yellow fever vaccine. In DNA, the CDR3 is TGCGCCAGCAGGAAGGAGAAAGAAGAGACCCAGTACTTC. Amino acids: CASRKEKEETQYF.